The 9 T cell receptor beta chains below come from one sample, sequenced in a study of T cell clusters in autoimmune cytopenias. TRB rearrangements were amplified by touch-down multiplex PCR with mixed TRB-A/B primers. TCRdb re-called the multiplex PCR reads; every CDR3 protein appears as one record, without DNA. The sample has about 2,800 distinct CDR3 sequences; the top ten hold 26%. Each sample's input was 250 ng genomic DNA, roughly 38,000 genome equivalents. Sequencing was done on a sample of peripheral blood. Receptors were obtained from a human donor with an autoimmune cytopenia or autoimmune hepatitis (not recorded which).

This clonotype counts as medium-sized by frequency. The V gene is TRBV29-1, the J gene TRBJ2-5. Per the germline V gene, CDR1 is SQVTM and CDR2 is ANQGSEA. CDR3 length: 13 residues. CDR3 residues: CSGRDEYQETQYF. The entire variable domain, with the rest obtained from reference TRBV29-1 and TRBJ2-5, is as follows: SAVISQKPSRDICQRGTSLTIQCQVDSQVTMMFWYRQQPGQSLTLIATANQGSEATYESGFVIDKFPISRPNLTFSTLTVSNMSPEDSSIYLCSGRDEYQETQYFGPGTRLLVL.

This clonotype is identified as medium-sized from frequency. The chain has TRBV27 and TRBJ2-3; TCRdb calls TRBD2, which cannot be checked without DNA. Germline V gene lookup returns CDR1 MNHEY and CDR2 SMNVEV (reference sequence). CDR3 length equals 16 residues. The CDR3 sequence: CASSHGTSAPGDTQYF.

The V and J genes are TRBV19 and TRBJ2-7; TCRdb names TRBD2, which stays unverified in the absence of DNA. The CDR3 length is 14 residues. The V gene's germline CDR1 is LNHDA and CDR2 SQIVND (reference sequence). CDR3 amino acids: CASSLTSGIYEQYF.

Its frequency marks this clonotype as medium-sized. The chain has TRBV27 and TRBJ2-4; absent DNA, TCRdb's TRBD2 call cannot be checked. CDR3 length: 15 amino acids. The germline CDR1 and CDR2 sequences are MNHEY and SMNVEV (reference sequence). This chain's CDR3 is CASSLGGRAGNIQYF.

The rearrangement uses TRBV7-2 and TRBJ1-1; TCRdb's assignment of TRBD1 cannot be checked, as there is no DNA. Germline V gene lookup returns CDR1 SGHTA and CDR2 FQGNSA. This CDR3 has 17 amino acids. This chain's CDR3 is CASSLGRGRHLIAEAFF.

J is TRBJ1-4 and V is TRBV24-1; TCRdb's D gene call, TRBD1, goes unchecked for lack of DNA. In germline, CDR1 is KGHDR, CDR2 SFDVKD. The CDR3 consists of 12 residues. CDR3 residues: CATSEGGKKLFF.

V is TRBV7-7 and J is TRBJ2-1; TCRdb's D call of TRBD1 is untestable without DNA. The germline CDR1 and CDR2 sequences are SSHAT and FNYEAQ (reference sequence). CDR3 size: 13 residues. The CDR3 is CASSPLQGNEQFF.

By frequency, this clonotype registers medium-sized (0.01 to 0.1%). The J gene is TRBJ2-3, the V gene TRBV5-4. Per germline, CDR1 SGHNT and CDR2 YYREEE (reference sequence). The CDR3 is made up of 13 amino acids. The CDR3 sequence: CASSSGPTDTQYF.

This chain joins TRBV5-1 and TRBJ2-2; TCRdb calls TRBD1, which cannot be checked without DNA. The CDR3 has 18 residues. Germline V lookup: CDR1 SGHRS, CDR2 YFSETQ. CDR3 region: CASSLLMSGTAYTGELFF.